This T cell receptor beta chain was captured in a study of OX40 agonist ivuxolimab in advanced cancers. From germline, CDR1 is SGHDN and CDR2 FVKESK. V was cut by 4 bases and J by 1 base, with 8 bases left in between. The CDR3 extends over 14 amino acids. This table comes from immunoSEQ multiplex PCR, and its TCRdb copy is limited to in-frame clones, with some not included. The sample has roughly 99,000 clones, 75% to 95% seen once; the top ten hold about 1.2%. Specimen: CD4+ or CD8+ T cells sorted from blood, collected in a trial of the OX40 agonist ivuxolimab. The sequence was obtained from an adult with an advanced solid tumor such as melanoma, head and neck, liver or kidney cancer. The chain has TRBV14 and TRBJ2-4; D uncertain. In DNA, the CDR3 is TGTGCCAGCAGCCGGTCCGGGGCCAAAAACATTCAGTACTTC. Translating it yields CASSRSGAKNIQYF.